The clone carrying this TCR beta chain turned up a few times. The data originate from a study of patients and donors after allogeneic stem cell transplantation. Germline V CDR1 and CDR2: DFQATT, SNEGSKA (reference sequence). This CDR3 contains 17 residues. Trimming took off 0 bases at V and 4 bases at J, with 22 bases between the two ends. Using its own MiXCR run on the RT-PCR reads, TCRdb lists one record per CDR3 protein. The sample yields approximately 98,000 distinct CDR3 sequences, less than 45% seen once. The clonotype originates from a human donor who was either an allogeneic HSCT recipient or a stem cell or donor lymphocyte infusion donor (not recorded which). It is not recorded whose cells these are; they may come from a transplant donor. The sample consisted of blood, either unsorted or a sorted T cell fraction (not recorded which). The V call is TRBV20-1, the J call TRBJ2-7, with TRBD2 as a possible D gene (6 bases). The CDR3 bases are TGCAGTGCTAGAGACCTAATGCCGGGACTGAGAACTTACGAGCAGTACTTC. Translating gives CSARDLMPGLRTYEQYF.